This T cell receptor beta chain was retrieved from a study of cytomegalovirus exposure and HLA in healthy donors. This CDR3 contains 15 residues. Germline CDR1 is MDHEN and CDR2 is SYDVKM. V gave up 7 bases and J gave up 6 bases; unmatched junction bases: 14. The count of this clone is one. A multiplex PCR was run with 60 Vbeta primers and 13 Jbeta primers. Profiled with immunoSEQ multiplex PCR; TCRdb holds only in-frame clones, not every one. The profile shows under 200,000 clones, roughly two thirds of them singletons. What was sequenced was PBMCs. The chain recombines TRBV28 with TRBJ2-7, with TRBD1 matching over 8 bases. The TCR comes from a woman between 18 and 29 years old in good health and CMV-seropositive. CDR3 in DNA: TGTGCCAGCACTACGTCAGGGGGCCCGGCCGGCGAGCAGTACTTC. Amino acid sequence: CASTTSGGPAGEQYF.